This is a list of T cell receptor beta chains from one sample in a study of blood T cell repertoires in COVID-19. Profiled with immunoSEQ multiplex PCR; TCRdb holds only in-frame clones, not every one. Among around 150,000 clones listed, about 77% were seen once. The source material was peripheral blood. These receptors originate from a woman between 45 and 65 years old with active or convalescent COVID-19. CDR3s include the opening cysteine and the closing phenylalanine or tryptophan. A D gene is named only where the DNA matches it firmly. Clone size appears in some rows only: once, few, many, or a class for an expanded clone.

J | size | V | D | CDR3 | DNA
TRBJ2-3 | NA | TRBV4-1 | TRBD2 | CASSWSLRGSTDTQYF | TGCGCCAGCAGCTGGTCGTTGCGGGGGAGCACAGATACGCAGTATTTT
TRBJ2-3 | NA | TRBV4-3 | NA | CASSQLPGDTQYF | TGCGCCAGCAGCCAATTACCGGGGGATACGCAGTATTTT
TRBJ1-2 | NA | TRBV6-5 | TRBD1 | CASSYGRGLGYTF | TGTGCCAGCAGTTACGGCAGGGGGCTTGGCTACACCTTC
TRBJ2-5 | NA | TRBV7-2 | NA | CASSLGRGETQYF | TGTGCCAGCAGCTTAGGTAGGGGAGAGACCCAGTACTTC
TRBJ1-1 | NA | TRBV30 | TRBD1 | CAWSKGQGLNTEAFF | TGTGCCTGGAGTAAGGGACAGGGCTTAAACACTGAAGCTTTCTTT
TRBJ2-3 | NA | TRBV19 | NA | CASSRMTGTDTQYF | TGTGCCAGTTCTAGGATGACGGGCACAGATACGCAGTATTTT
TRBJ2-5 | NA | TRBV20-1 | NA | CSASLARKETQYF | TGCAGTGCTAGTCTGGCTAGAAAGGAGACCCAGTACTTC
TRBJ2-7 | NA | TRBV1 | NA | CTSSQGGRDKAYEQYF | TGCACCAGCAGCCAAGGGGGCCGGGACAAAGCCTACGAGCAGTACTTC
TRBJ2-2 | NA | TRBV7-8 | TRBD2 | CASSLTGGPGTGELFF | TGTGCCAGCAGCTTAACGGGAGGGCCAGGGACCGGGGAGCTGTTTTTT
TRBJ2-1 | NA | TRBV3-1/TRBV3-2 | TRBD2 | CASSPLAGEGNEQFF | TGTGCCAGCAGCCCCCTGGCGGGAGAAGGCAATGAGCAGTTCTTC
TRBJ2-1 | NA | TRBV7-6 | NA | CASSPGGGSMNEQFF | TGTGCCAGCAGCCCTGGGGGCGGGAGTATGAATGAGCAGTTCTTC
TRBJ2-1 | NA | TRBV19 | TRBD2 | CASTLRRGLANEQFF | TGTGCCAGTACTCTAAGGAGAGGACTAGCCAATGAGCAGTTCTTC
TRBJ2-1 | NA | TRBV20-1 | NA | CSARPREEQFF | TGCAGTGCTAGACCCCGGGAAGAGCAGTTCTTC
TRBJ2-1 | NA | TRBV7-2 | NA | CASSLAGGGAVDEQFF | TGTGCCAGCAGCTTAGCGGGAGGGGGGGCCGTAGATGAGCAGTTCTTC
TRBJ2-1 | NA | TRBV28 | NA | CASSIEYNEQFF | TGTGCCAGCAGCATCGAGTACAATGAGCAGTTCTTC
TRBJ1-5 | NA | TRBV6-5 | TRBD1 | CASSRDSDQPQHF | TGTGCCAGCAGCCGGGACAGCGATCAGCCCCAGCATTTT
TRBJ2-6 | NA | TRBV4-1 | NA | CASSLTDRSSGANVLTF | TGCGCCAGCAGCCTCACAGACAGATCCTCTGGGGCCAACGTCCTGACTTTC
TRBJ2-1 | NA | TRBV5-6 | TRBD2 | CASSLAASGLSYNEQFF | TGTGCCAGCAGCTTGGCGGCTAGCGGCCTCTCGTACAATGAGCAGTTCTTC
TRBJ1-5 | few | TRBV11-2 | NA | CASSLVPRGDSNQPQHF | TGTGCCAGCAGCTTAGTGCCTCGGGGGGATAGCAATCAGCCCCAGCATTTT
TRBJ1-2 | NA | TRBV28 | NA | CASSSALLVYGYTF | TGTGCCAGCAGTTCTGCCCTTTTAGTCTATGGCTACACCTTC
TRBJ2-3 | NA | TRBV19 | TRBD2 | CASSSWTSGGPNTDTQYF | TGTGCCAGTAGTAGCTGGACTAGCGGGGGGCCTAACACAGATACGCAGTATTTT
TRBJ2-7 | NA | TRBV2 | TRBD1 | CASRPGQAPYEQYF | TGTGCCAGCAGGCCGGGACAGGCCCCCTACGAGCAGTACTTC
TRBJ2-2 | NA | TRBV7-6 | TRBD1 | CASSQDRGHSGELFF | TGTGCCAGCAGCCAGGACAGGGGGCATAGCGGGGAGCTGTTTTTT
TRBJ2-2 | NA | TRBV6-5 | NA | CASSSRNTGELFF | TGTGCCAGCAGTTCTAGGAACACCGGGGAGCTGTTTTTT
TRBJ2-5 | NA | TRBV7-9 | NA | CASSLVGGRETQYF | TGTGCCAGCAGCTTAGTCGGCGGCAGAGAGACCCAGTACTTC
TRBJ1-5 | NA | TRBV2 | TRBD1 | CASSLYGQGGNQPQHF | TGTGCCAGCAGTCTCTATGGACAGGGTGGCAATCAGCCCCAGCATTTT
TRBJ2-7 | NA | TRBV18 | TRBD1 | CASSRDRGYKQYF | TGTGCCAGCTCCCGGGACAGGGGTTACAAGCAGTACTTC
TRBJ2-1 | few | TRBV29-1 | NA | CSVEEAGLSYNEQFF | TGCAGCGTTGAAGAGGCGGGCCTCTCCTACAATGAGCAGTTCTTC
TRBJ2-7 | NA | TRBV7-9 | TRBD2 | CASSPRLAGVGEQYF | TGTGCCAGCAGCCCCAGACTAGCGGGAGTGGGTGAGCAGTACTTC
TRBJ1-2 | NA | TRBV3-1/TRBV3-2 | TRBD1 | CASSQQSQGGGGYTF | TGTGCCAGCAGCCAGCAATCGCAGGGGGGTGGCGGCTACACCTTC
TRBJ1-1 | NA | TRBV11-2 | NA | CASSLGARNTEAFF | TGTGCCAGCAGCTTAGGCGCAAGGAACACTGAAGCTTTCTTT
TRBJ2-3 | NA | TRBV28 | NA | CASSTGKDTQYF | TGTGCCAGCAGTACCGGGAAAGATACGCAGTATTTT
TRBJ1-3 | NA | TRBV7-9 | NA | CASSLQGTSGNTIYF | TGTGCCAGCAGCCTACAGGGCACCTCTGGAAACACCATATATTTT
TRBJ2-1 | NA | TRBV12-5 | NA | CASGHRLGTEQFF | TGTGCTAGTGGTCACAGACTAGGCACTGAGCAGTTCTTC
TRBJ2-1 | few | TRBV7-9 | NA | CASTSGSNEQFF | TGTGCCAGCACCTCGGGGAGCAATGAGCAGTTCTTC
TRBJ1-5 | NA | TRBV19 | NA | CASSIDLVARGSQPQHF | TGTGCCAGTAGTATAGATCTTGTGGCTCGTGGGAGCCAGCCCCAGCATTTT
TRBJ2-7 | NA | TRBV30 | NA | CAWREPTYEQYF | TGTGCCTGGCGAGAGCCGACCTACGAGCAGTACTTC
TRBJ2-2 | NA | TRBV7-3 | NA | CASSLGSGLTGELFF | TGTGCCAGCAGCTTAGGTTCAGGCCTCACCGGGGAGCTGTTTTTT
TRBJ1-4 | NA | TRBV7-2 | NA | CASSSATNEKLFF | TGTGCCAGCAGCTCTGCAACTAATGAAAAACTGTTTTTT
TRBJ2-1 | NA | TRBV4-3 | TRBD1 | CASSQGFGTGGYEQFF | TGCGCCAGCAGCCAAGGATTCGGGACAGGGGGCTATGAGCAGTTCTTC
TRBJ2-7 | NA | TRBV4-2 | TRBD2 | CASSQEGGGASYEQYF | TGTGCCAGCAGCCAAGAGGGCGGGGGGGCCTCTTACGAGCAGTACTTC
TRBJ2-5 | NA | TRBV7-2 | TRBD2 | CASRRTSGIQETQYF | TGTGCCAGCAGGCGGACTAGCGGGATCCAAGAGACCCAGTACTTC
TRBJ2-7 | NA | TRBV29-1 | TRBD2 | CSAVPAGGASYEQYF | TGCAGCGCCGTCCCCGCGGGGGGGGCCTCCTACGAGCAGTACTTC
TRBJ1-2 | NA | TRBV6-5 | TRBD1 | CASRTGTGYRYTF | TGTGCCAGCAGAACCGGGACAGGGTATCGCTACACCTTC
TRBJ2-1 | NA | TRBV28 | TRBD2 | CASSLVGTSGRNEQFF | TGTGCCAGCAGTTTGGTGGGGACTAGCGGGAGAAATGAGCAGTTCTTC
TRBJ1-2 | NA | TRBV2 | NA | CASRDTGFYGYTF | TGTGCCAGCAGGGATACGGGATTCTATGGCTACACCTTC
TRBJ1-1 | NA | TRBV6-2/TRBV6-3 | NA | CASSNSGTEAFF | TGTGCCAGCAGTAACAGCGGCACTGAAGCTTTCTTT
TRBJ2-1 | NA | TRBV7-3 | NA | CASSFDGAGVSGDEQFF | TGTGCCAGCAGTTTTGACGGAGCCGGAGTCTCAGGGGATGAGCAGTTCTTC
TRBJ1-4 | NA | TRBV15 | TRBD1 | CATSVHRGHNEKLFF | TGTGCCACCAGCGTCCACAGGGGGCATAATGAAAAACTGTTTTTT
TRBJ2-7 | few | TRBV4-3 | NA | CASSQDPASDKPGEQYF | TGCGCCAGCAGCCAAGACCCGGCTAGCGACAAGCCGGGGGAGCAGTACTTC
TRBJ2-1 | NA | TRBV5-1 | TRBD2 | CASSRRGRAFLEQFF | TGCGCCAGCAGCCGCCGCGGGAGGGCCTTCCTAGAGCAGTTCTTC
TRBJ1-2 | many | TRBV25-1 | NA | CASSTPGGFWGYTF | TGTGCCAGCAGTACTCCCGGCGGCTTTTGGGGCTACACCTTC
TRBJ2-2 | NA | TRBV29-1 | NA | CSVLGGGGELFF | TGCAGCGTTTTAGGAGGTGGGGGGGAGCTGTTTTTT
TRBJ1-1 | NA | TRBV19 | NA | CASSAVLSNTEAFF | TGTGCCAGTAGTGCGGTTTTGAGCAACACTGAAGCTTTCTTT
TRBJ2-7 | NA | TRBV6-5 | TRBD2 | CASSPSGLAYEQYF | TGTGCCAGCAGTCCATCGGGACTAGCCTACGAGCAGTACTTC
TRBJ1-2 | NA | TRBV6-5 | NA | CASIATRGAYGYTF | TGTGCCAGCATCGCCACTCGGGGGGCATATGGCTACACCTTC
TRBJ1-2 | few | TRBV28 | NA | CASREGRDYGYTF | TGTGCCAGCAGGGAAGGGAGGGACTATGGCTACACCTTC
TRBJ1-2 | NA | TRBV4-3 | NA | CASSMDTGSNYGYTF | TGCGCCAGCAGCATGGACACAGGGAGTAACTATGGCTACACCTTC
TRBJ1-5 | NA | TRBV7-2 | TRBD1 | CASSFAQGSNQPQHF | TGTGCCAGCAGCTTTGCACAGGGGAGCAATCAGCCCCAGCATTTT